These 18 T cell receptor beta chains share one sample of origin, sequenced in a study of beta chain features in type 1 diabetes. Overall study results and limits: For Type 1 diabetes patients, all four CD4+ subsets carried TCRB CDR3s that were moderately but significantly shorter.

The antigens of these receptors remain unknown. As every portion of the isolated RNA was reverse transcribed, the sequencing read expressed TCRB transcripts. The assay was immunoSEQ multiplex PCR, and TCRdb's table has in-frame clones only and misses some. The sample has hundreds of thousands of clones, over 13% seen once. The specimen sequenced was naive CD4+ T cells from blood. All receptors come from a man between 18 and 29 years old with type 1 diabetes.

As concerns this clone: Other DNA sequences in this sample translate to the same CDR3. The V and J genes are TRBV7-2 and TRBJ2-5; D not certain. Trimming removed 0 bases from V and 2 bases from J, with 4 bases in between. The CDR3 runs to 13 residues. The germline V gene encodes CDR1 SGHTA and CDR2 FQGNSA. CDR3 in amino acids: CASSLARQETQYF. The CDR3, as DNA: TGTGCCAGCAGCTTAGCGAGACAAGAGACCCAGTACTTC.

This clone was picked up a small number of times. J is TRBJ2-1 and V is TRBV11-1; D gene ambiguous. In germline, CDR1 is SGHAT, CDR2 FQDESV (reference sequence). The CDR3 contains 13 residues. Between the trimmed V and J ends, which lost 3 bases and 7 bases, there was a span of 10 bases. The CDR3 DNA reads as TGTGCCAGCAGCTTTAAGGGTATAAATGAGCAGTTCTTC. It encodes CASSFKGINEQFF.

This chain uses TRBV6-5 with TRBJ2-7, with no clear D. Germline CDR1 and CDR2: MNHEY and SVGAGI. The CDR3 has 13 amino acids. V gave up 5 bases and J gave up 7 bases, with 15 bases separating them. The CDR3 loop is CASSPGSVGEQYF. For the CDR3, the DNA is TGTGCCAGCAGTCCGGGCTCCGTGGGGGAGCAGTACTTC.

V is TRBV9 and J is TRBJ1-1; 9 bases are shared with TRBD1. Germline V lookup: CDR1 SGDLS, CDR2 YYNGEE. CDR3 length equals 18 residues. After removal of 0 bases from V and 0 bases from J, the junction contained 9 bases not matched to a gene. CDR3 bases: TGTGCCAGCAGCGTAGGGAGCGGACAGGGGATACTGAACACTGAAGCTTTCTTT. It yields the protein CASSVGSGQGILNTEAFF.

This clone was seen a handful of times. The chain is built from TRBV10-3 and TRBJ2-3, with 7 bases fitting TRBD1. Germline CDR1 and CDR2: ENHRY and SYGVKD. Unmatched junction bases numbered 14, after V lost 4 bases and J lost 1 base. The CDR3 extends over 18 amino acids. This CDR3 reads CAISGTGQNLSGTDTQYF. The CDR3 nucleotides are TGTGCCATCAGTGGGACAGGCCAAAACTTATCTGGCACAGATACGCAGTATTTT.

The rearrangement joins TRBV30 to TRBJ2-3; a possible D gene is TRBD2 (6 bases). The CDR3 covers 13 residues. The V end was cut by 2 bases, the J end by 12 bases, with 18 bases between. Germline CDR1 is GTSNPN and CDR2 is SVGIG (reference sequence). Here the CDR3 DNA reads TGTGCCTGGAGTCTCTCCAACCGGGACTCCCAGTATTTT. As protein: CAWSLSNRDSQYF.

The CDR3 loop is CASSLGLGTDTQYF. The CDR3 DNA reads as TGTGCCAGCAGCCTGGGACTAGGGACAGATACGCAGTATTTT. V is TRBV6-5 and J is TRBJ2-3; 8 bases align to TRBD2. The CDR3 covers 14 residues. Germline values: CDR1 MNHEY, CDR2 SVGAGI. V shed 6 bases and J 3 bases; nucleotides not matched to a gene: 5.

This clone has only a few counts. V and J are TRBV7-2 and TRBJ1-1; unclear D gene. V lost 1 base and J 1 base, leaving 10 bases between the germline ends. The CDR3 is 15 amino acids. Germline CDR1 and CDR2: SGHTA and FQGNSA. The CDR3 is CASSLESQRNTEAFF. The CDR3 DNA sequence: TGTGCCAGCAGCTTAGAGAGCCAGAGGAACACTGAAGCTTTCTTT. Filled out from reference TRBV7-2 and TRBJ1-1, the complete variable domain reads GAGVSQSPSNKVTEKGKDVELRCDPISGHTALYWYRQSLGQGLEFLIYFQGNSAPDKSGLPSDRFSAERTGGSVSTLTIQRTQQEDSAVYLCASSLESQRNTEAFFGQGTRLTVV.

Only a few counts were recorded for this clone. The chain combines TRBV9 with TRBJ2-1; 15 bases align to TRBD2. The CDR3 has 16 amino acids. V dropped 4 bases and J dropped 9; count of bases not matched to a gene: 8. Germline V gene data show CDR1 as SGDLS and CDR2 as YYNGEE. The CDR3 region is CASSPRTSGREGEQFF. CDR3 in DNA: TGTGCCAGCAGCCCTCGGACTAGCGGGAGGGAGGGTGAGCAGTTCTTC.

This clone showed up just a few times. V and J are TRBV6-5 and TRBJ2-5; 7 bases align to TRBD1. CDR3 length: 13 residues. V was pared by 5 bases and J by 3 bases, with 3 bases of the junction left unmatched. Germline CDR1 reads MNHEY; CDR2 reads SVGAGI. The CDR3 DNA reads as TGTGCCAGCAGTCGGGACAGAAAAGAGACCCAGTACTTC. Amino acids: CASSRDRKETQYF.

In its sample, this clone was seen a few times. The CDR3 spells CASSLATVGGTQYF. The DNA of the CDR3 is TGTGCCAGCAGCTTAGCCACGGTGGGAGGGACCCAGTACTTC. The genes are TRBV7-2 and TRBJ2-5, with TRBD2 as a possible D gene (6 bases). Germline loops: CDR1 SGHTA, CDR2 FQGNSA. The CDR3 consists of 14 residues. Trimming took off 0 bases at V and 7 bases at J, with 12 bases between the two ends.

The chain combines TRBV30 with TRBJ2-3, with D perhaps matching TRBD2 (6 bases). The CDR3 totals 15 residues. V lost 2 bases, J lost 5 bases, and 17 bases lay in between. Germline V CDR1 and CDR2: GTSNPN, SVGIG (reference sequence). This CDR3 reads CAWSRDSRHQDTQYF. CDR3 nucleotides: TGTGCCTGGAGTCGGGACTCCAGGCATCAAGATACGCAGTATTTT.

In this sample, this clone turned up a few times. V usage is TRBV9 and J usage is TRBJ2-1; 7 bases are shared with TRBD2. The CDR3 covers 15 residues. The ends lost 2 bases at V and 4 bases at J; junction bases unmatched: 6. The germline gives CDR1 SGDLS, CDR2 YYNGEE. CDR3 in DNA: TGTGCCAGCAGCGTTGGAACTAGCGCTTACAATGAGCAGTTCTTC. It yields the protein CASSVGTSAYNEQFF.

V is TRBV9 and J is TRBJ2-7, with D possibly TRBD2 on 6 matching bases. The CDR3 covers 15 residues. CDR1 is SGDLS and CDR2 is YYNGEE in the germline V gene. Trimming removed 1 base at V and 3 bases at J, with 14 bases between. DNA for the CDR3: TGTGCCAGCAGCGTATCGGCGGGAAGAGTCTACGAGCAGTACTTC. It codes for CASSVSAGRVYEQYF.

In this sample, this clone turned up a few times. V usage is TRBV5-4 and J usage is TRBJ1-1; TRBD1 matches 7 bases. The CDR3 has 15 amino acids. In germline, CDR1 is SGHNT, CDR2 YYREEE (reference sequence). V shed 4 bases, J shed 3 bases, and the junction held 9 bases outside the gene matches. The CDR3 here is CASSRDTRGDTEAFF. The CDR3 nucleotides read TGTGCCAGCAGCCGGGATACCAGGGGGGACACTGAAGCTTTCTTT.

The chain recombines TRBV5-1 with TRBJ2-1, with 11 positions matching TRBD2. The V gene's germline CDR1 is SGHRS and CDR2 YFSETQ. Trimming took 4 bases from V and 7 from J; bases not matched to a gene: 7. This CDR3 has 15 amino acids. CDR3 protein: CASSLGLAGRNEQFF. The DNA of the CDR3 is TGCGCCAGCAGCCTCGGACTAGCGGGTCGTAATGAGCAGTTCTTC.

Notes on this clone: This sample also contains other DNA sequences that code for the same CDR3. V gene TRBV28 combines with J gene TRBJ2-3; no firm D call. V lost 7 bases and J 2 bases, leaving 7 bases between the germline ends. In germline, CDR1 is MDHEN, CDR2 SYDVKM. There are 12 residues in the CDR3. The chain's CDR3 is CASTGSTDTQYF. The CDR3 coding sequence is TGTGCCAGCACGGGCTCCACAGATACGCAGTATTTT.

This sequence joins TRBV10-3 and TRBJ1-4; no definite D call. Trimming shortened V by 2 bases and J by 4 bases, and 8 bases separated the two germline ends. In germline, CDR1 is ENHRY, CDR2 SYGVKD. This CDR3 comprises 14 residues. DNA of the CDR3: TGTGCCATCAGTGAGGACGGGTTTAATGAAAAACTGTTTTTT. It is translated as CAISEDGFNEKLFF.